The 16 T cell receptor beta chains below all came from one sample that was sequenced in a study of shared clonotypes between healthy human individuals. Generated by immunoSEQ multiplex PCR, the TCRdb table keeps only in-frame clones and is missing some. The table shows about 2,100,000 clones, with about 93% occurring only once. Naive CD8 cells lacked CD45RO, underwent positive selection for CCR7 and left out terminally differentiated effector memory CD45RA+ cells. The sequenced sample consisted of naive CD8+ T cells from PBMCs. The receptors here all came from a man aged 18 to 30 in good health. Some clones in this sample may be carry-over from other donors' samples.

The rearrangement links TRBV12-2 to TRBJ2-7; TRBD2 is the table's D call and was not checked against the DNA. TRBV12-2 is a pseudogene. The CDR3 loop spans 18 amino acids. The chain's CDR3 is CASRLARGLAGGGNEQYF. As DNA, the CDR3 is TGTGCAAGTCGCTTAGCACGCGGACTAGCGGGAGGCGGGAACGAGCAGTACTTC.

The chain combines TRBV28 with TRBJ2-5; no clear D. CDR1 MDHEN and CDR2 SYDVKM come from the germline V gene. The CDR3 has 14 residues. Deletions cut 6 bases from V and 1 base from J, with 12 bases between. The CDR3 DNA is TGTGCCAGCAGCGGGCCGGCGCCCCAAGAGACCCAGTACTTC. As protein: CASSGPAPQETQYF.

Details on this clone: The same CDR3 arises from other DNA sequences in this sample as well. J is TRBJ2-1 and V is TRBV7-6; D ambiguous. The CDR3 length is 12 residues. Germline V gene lookup returns CDR1 SGHVS and CDR2 FNYEAQ. Trimming cost V 1 base and J 7 bases, with 5 bases left between them. The CDR3 DNA follows: TGTGCCAGCAGCTTAGTAGCAAATGAGCAGTTCTTC. Its protein product is CASSLVANEQFF.

V is TRBV7-8 and J is TRBJ1-1; the D gene is possibly TRBD1 (6 bases). Trimming took 5 bases from V and 6 from J, leaving 19 bases between them. The CDR3 totals 15 residues. CDR1 is SGHVS and CDR2 is FQNEAQ in the germline V gene. CDR3 nucleotides: TGTGCCAGCAGCGCCCCTGGGGCAGGGGCCCCTGAAGCTTTCTTT. This translates into CASSAPGAGAPEAFF. Full variable domain (remainder filled in from reference TRBV7-8 and TRBJ1-1): GAGVSQSPRYKVAKRGQDVALRCDPISGHVSLFWYQQALGQGPEFLTYFQNEAQLDKSGLPSDRFFAERPEGSVSTLKIQRTQQEDSAVYLCASSAPGAGAPEAFFGQGTRLTVV.

A word on this clone: Distinct nucleotide sequences in the sample also encode this CDR3. The chain recombines TRBV6-1 with TRBJ1-1, with 8 bases identical to TRBD1. The germline V gene encodes CDR1 MNHNS and CDR2 SASEGT. The CDR3 length is 15 residues. V trimming: 4 bases; J trimming: 0 bases; junction bases outside the gene matches: 4. CDR3 region: CASSARQGMNTEAFF. DNA of the CDR3: TGTGCCAGCAGTGCCAGACAGGGGATGAACACTGAAGCTTTCTTT.

Note on this clone: This sample also contains other DNA sequences that code for the same CDR3. This chain links TRBV9 with TRBJ2-7, with 11 bases matching TRBD1. Germline loops: CDR1 SGDLS, CDR2 YYNGEE. This CDR3 region has 14 residues. The V segment lost 3 bases and the J segment 2 bases; nucleotides outside the gene matches: 1. Written as DNA, the CDR3 is TGTGCCAGCAGCGAGGGACAGGGGGCCTACGAGCAGTACTTC. Translated: CASSEGQGAYEQYF.

This chain joins TRBV4-3 and TRBJ2-7, with 8 bases identical to TRBD2. The CDR3 spans 16 residues. Germline assignment: CDR1 LGHNA and CDR2 YSLEER. The V and J ends lost 1 base and 3 bases, in that order; junction bases with no gene match: 8. CDR3 region: CASSQGRSGSVYEQYF. The CDR3 nucleotides are TGCGCCAGCAGCCAAGGGAGAAGCGGGAGTGTCTACGAGCAGTACTTC.

The chain has TRBV5-1 and TRBJ1-1, with D uncertain. Deletions cut 4 bases from V and 0 bases from J, with 7 bases between. The CDR3 runs to 13 residues. The germline CDR1 and CDR2 sequences are SGHRS and YFSETQ. Written as DNA, the CDR3 is TGCGCCAGCAGCGTTAACATGAACACTGAAGCTTTCTTT. Its translation: CASSVNMNTEAFF.

The chain uses TRBV4-1 and TRBJ2-7; 11 positions agree with TRBD2. Germline V gene sequence: CDR1 MGHRA, CDR2 YSYEKL. The CDR3 covers 15 residues. Losses at the gene ends were 4 bases for V and 3 bases for J; bases not matched to a gene: 5. Here the CDR3 DNA reads TGCGCCAGCAGCCCGTCGGGACTAGCGGTCTACGAGCAGTACTTC. Translation gives CASSPSGLAVYEQYF.

The V gene is TRBV7-2, the J gene TRBJ2-1; perhaps TRBD2 as D (7 bases). The CDR3 covers 15 residues. CDR1 is SGHTA, CDR2 FQGNSA, per germline. Trimming removed 2 bases from V and 7 bases from J, with 15 bases in between. CDR3 in DNA: TGTGCCAGCAGCTTAATGCGGGGGCTAAGGAATGAGCAGTTCTTC. Translating gives CASSLMRGLRNEQFF.

The chain is built from TRBV19 and TRBJ1-5; D not certain. This CDR3 has 14 residues. Germline CDR1 reads LNHDA; CDR2 reads SQIVND (reference sequence). With 6 bases removed from V and 0 bases from J, the gap between germline ends came to 9 bases. DNA of the CDR3: TGTGCCAGTAGGCAGGCTTATAGCAATCAGCCCCAGCATTTT. It specifies CASRQAYSNQPQHF.

V is TRBV6-6 and J is TRBJ2-2; 7 bases are shared with TRBD1. With 4 bases clipped from V and 5 bases from J, the junction kept 7 bases outside the gene matches. There are 15 residues in the CDR3. Germline V gene data show CDR1 as MNHNY and CDR2 as SVGAGI (reference sequence). The CDR3 DNA sequence: TGTGCCAGCAGTTTAACAGGGGCAGGGACCGGGGAGCTGTTTTTT. Protein sequence: CASSLTGAGTGELFF.

The rearrangement uses TRBV5-4 and TRBJ1-1; perhaps TRBD1 as D (5 bases). Looked up from germline, CDR1 is SGHNT and CDR2 is YYREEE (reference sequence). V dropped 2 bases and J dropped 4 bases, with 12 bases sitting between them. This CDR3 is 14 amino acids long. The CDR3 nucleotides are TGTGCCAGCAGCTTCGGGGACTTGGGCACTGAAGCTTTCTTT. Amino acid sequence: CASSFGDLGTEAFF.

This clone is a singleton in its sample. This chain connects TRBV9 to TRBJ2-2; maybe TRBD1 (6 bases). Between the trimmed V and J ends, which lost 3 bases and 4 bases, there was a span of 16 bases. CDR3 size: 16 residues. Germline V gives CDR1 SGDLS, CDR2 YYNGEE. The CDR3 bases are TGTGCCAGCAGCGAGCCGGGAACAGGGAGCACCGGGGAGCTGTTTTTT. Encoded protein: CASSEPGTGSTGELFF. The full variable domain, its missing parts supplied by reference TRBV9 and TRBJ2-2, is DSGVTQTPKHLITATGQRVTLRCSPRSGDLSVYWYQQSLDQGLQFLIQYYNGEERAKGNILERFSAQQFPDLHSELNLSSLELGDSALYFCASSEPGTGSTGELFFGEGSRLTVL.

This clone occurred once. The rearrangement links TRBV13 to TRBJ1-2; D perhaps matches TRBD1 (6 bases). This CDR3 is 17 amino acids long. V dropped 3 bases and J dropped 8 bases, with 25 bases sitting between them. Germline V gene lookup returns CDR1 PRHDT and CDR2 FYEKMQ (reference sequence). The CDR3 sequence: CASSFLGETGGIGGYTF. CDR3 bases: TGTGCCAGCAGCTTCCTGGGGGAGACAGGAGGGATCGGCGGCTACACCTTC.

The chain has TRBV28 and TRBJ2-7, with D possibly matching TRBD2 (6 bases). Germline V CDR1 and CDR2: MDHEN, SYDVKM. The V and J ends lost 8 bases and 3 bases respectively, with 14 bases between them. This CDR3 has 13 residues. The CDR3 is CASAAGRNYEQYF. The CDR3 nucleotides read TGTGCCAGCGCGGCAGGGAGGAACTACGAGCAGTACTTC.